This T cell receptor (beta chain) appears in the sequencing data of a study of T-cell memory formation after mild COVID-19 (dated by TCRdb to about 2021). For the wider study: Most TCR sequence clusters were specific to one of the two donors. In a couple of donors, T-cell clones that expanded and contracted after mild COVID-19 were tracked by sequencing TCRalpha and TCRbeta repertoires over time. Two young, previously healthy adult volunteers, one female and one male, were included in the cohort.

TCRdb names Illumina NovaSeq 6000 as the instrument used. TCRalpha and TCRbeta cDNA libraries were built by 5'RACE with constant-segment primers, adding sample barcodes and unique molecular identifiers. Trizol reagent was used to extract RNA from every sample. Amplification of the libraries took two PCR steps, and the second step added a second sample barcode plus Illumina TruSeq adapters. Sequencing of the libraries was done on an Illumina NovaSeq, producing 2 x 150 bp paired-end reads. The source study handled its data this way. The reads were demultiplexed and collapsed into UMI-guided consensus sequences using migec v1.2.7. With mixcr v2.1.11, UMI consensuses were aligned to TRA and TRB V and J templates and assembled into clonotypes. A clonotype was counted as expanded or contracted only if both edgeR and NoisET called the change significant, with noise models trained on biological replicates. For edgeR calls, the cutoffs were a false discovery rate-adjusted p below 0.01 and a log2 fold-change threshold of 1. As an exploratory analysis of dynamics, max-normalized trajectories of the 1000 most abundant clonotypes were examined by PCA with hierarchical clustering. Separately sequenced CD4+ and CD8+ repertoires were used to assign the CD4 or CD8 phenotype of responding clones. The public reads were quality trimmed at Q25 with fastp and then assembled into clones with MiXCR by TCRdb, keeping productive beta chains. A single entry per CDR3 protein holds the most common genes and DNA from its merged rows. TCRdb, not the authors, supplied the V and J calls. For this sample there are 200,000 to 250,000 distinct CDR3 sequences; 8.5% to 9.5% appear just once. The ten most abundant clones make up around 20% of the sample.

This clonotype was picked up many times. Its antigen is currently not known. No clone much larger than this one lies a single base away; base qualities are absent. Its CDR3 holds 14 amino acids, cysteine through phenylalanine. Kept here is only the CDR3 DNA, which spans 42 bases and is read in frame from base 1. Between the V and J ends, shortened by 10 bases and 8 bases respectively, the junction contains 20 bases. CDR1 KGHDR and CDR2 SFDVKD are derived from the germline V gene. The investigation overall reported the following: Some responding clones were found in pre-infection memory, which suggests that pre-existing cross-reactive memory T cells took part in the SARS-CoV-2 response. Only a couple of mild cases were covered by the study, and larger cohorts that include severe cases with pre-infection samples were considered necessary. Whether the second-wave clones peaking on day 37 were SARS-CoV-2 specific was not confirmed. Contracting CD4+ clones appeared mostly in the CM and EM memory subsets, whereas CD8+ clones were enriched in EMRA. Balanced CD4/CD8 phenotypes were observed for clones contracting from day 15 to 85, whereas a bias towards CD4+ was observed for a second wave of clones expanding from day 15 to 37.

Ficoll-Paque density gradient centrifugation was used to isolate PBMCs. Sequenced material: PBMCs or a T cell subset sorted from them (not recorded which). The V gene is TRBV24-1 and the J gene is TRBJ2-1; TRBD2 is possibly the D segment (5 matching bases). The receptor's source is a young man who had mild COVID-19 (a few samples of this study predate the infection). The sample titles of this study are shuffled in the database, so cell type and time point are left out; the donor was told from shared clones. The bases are TGTGCCACAAGATTGGCGGGCAGCACTCATGAGCAGTTCTTC. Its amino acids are CATRLAGSTHEQFF.